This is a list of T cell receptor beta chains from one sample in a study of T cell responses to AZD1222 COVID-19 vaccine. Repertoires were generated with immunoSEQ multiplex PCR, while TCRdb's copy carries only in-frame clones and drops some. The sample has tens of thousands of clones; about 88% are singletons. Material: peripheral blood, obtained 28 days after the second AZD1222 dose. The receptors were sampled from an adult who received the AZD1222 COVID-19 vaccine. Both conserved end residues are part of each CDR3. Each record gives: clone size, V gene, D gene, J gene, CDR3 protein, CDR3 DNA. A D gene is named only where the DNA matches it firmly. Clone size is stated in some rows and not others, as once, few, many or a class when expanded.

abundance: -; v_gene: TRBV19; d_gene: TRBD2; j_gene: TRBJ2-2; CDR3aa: CASKTSGTGELFF; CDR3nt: TGTGCCAGTAAAACTAGCGGAACCGGGGAGCTGTTTTTT
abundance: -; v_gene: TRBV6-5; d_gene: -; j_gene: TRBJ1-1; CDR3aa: CASRRELVTEAFF; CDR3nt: TGTGCCAGCAGGAGGGAGCTGGTCACTGAAGCTTTCTTT
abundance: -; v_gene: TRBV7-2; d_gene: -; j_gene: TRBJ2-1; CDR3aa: CASGFRQSSYNEQFF; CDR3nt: TGTGCCAGCGGCTTCAGACAGAGCTCCTACAATGAGCAGTTCTTC
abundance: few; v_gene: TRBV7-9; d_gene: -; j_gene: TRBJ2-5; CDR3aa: CASSSMETQYF; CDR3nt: TGTGCCAGCAGCTCAATGGAGACCCAGTACTTC
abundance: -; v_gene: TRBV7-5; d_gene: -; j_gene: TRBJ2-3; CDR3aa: CARSTRTSGSLQASTDTQYF; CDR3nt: TGTGCCAGAAGCACGAGGACTAGCGGGAGTCTCCAGGCTAGCACAGATACGCAGTATTTT
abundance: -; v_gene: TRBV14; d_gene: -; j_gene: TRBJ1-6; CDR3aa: CASSQEGGRGYNSPLHF; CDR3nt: TGTGCCAGCAGCCAAGAAGGGGGGAGAGGCTATAATTCACCCCTCCACTTT
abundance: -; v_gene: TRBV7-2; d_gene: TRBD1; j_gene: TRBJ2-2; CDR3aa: CASSLARGPLTGELFF; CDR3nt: TGTGCCAGCAGCTTAGCGAGGGGGCCCTTGACCGGGGAGCTGTTTTTT
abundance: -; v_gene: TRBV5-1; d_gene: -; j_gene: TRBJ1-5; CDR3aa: CASSLDANQPQHF; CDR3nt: TGCGCCAGCAGCTTGGATGCGAATCAGCCCCAGCATTTT
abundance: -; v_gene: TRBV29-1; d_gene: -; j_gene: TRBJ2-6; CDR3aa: CSVEYGAAGANVLTF; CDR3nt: TGCAGCGTTGAATATGGGGCTGCTGGGGCCAACGTCCTGACTTTC
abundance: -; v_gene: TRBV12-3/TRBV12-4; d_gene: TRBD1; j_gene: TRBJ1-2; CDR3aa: CASSLNRGEGYTF; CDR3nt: TGTGCCAGCAGTCTGAACAGGGGGGAAGGCTACACCTTC
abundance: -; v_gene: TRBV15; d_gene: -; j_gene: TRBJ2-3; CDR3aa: CATSRAGPAVNTQYF; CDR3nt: TGTGCCACCAGCAGAGCTGGCCCCGCGGTGAATACGCAGTATTTT
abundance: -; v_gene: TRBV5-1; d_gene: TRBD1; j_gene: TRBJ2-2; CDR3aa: CASSRDRGFGELFF; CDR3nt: TGCGCCAGCAGCAGGGACAGGGGGTTCGGGGAGCTGTTTTTT
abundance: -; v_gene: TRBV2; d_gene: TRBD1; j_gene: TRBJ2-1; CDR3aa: CASRDRDNEQFF; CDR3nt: TGTGCCTCGCGCGACAGGGACAATGAGCAGTTCTTC
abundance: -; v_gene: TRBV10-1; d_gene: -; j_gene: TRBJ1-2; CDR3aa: CASDLGGFVNTF; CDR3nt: TGCGCCAGCGACTTGGGGGGGTTTGTTAATACCTTC
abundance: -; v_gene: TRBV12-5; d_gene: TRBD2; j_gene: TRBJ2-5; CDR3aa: CASGSGAGGPGETQYF; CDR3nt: TGTGCTAGTGGTTCCGGAGCGGGGGGGCCGGGAGAGACCCAGTACTTC
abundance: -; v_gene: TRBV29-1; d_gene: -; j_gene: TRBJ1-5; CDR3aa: CSVGKNSNQPQHF; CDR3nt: TGCAGCGTTGGCAAGAATAGCAATCAGCCCCAGCATTTT
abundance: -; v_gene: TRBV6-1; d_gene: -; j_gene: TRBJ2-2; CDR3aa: CASSEVNTGELFF; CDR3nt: TGTGCCAGCAGTGAGGTGAACACCGGGGAGCTGTTTTTT
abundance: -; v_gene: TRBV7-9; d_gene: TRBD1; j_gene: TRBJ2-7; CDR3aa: CASSYGQAGEQYF; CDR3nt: TGTGCCAGCAGCTACGGACAGGCGGGTGAGCAGTACTTC
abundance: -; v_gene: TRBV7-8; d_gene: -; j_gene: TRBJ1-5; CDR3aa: CASSFPGKGSNQPQHF; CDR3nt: TGTGCCAGCAGCTTTCCAGGGAAGGGGAGCAATCAGCCCCAGCATTTT
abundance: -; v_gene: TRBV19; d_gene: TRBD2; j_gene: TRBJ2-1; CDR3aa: CASSLGLVNNEQFF; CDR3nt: TGTGCCAGTAGTCTAGGACTAGTCAACAATGAGCAGTTCTTC
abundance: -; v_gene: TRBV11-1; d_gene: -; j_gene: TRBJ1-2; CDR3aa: CASSRTGQDYNYGYTF; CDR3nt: TGTGCCAGCAGCCGGACGGGGCAGGATTATAACTATGGCTACACCTTC
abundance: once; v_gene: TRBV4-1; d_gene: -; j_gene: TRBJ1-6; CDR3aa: CASSQEPQAYNSPLHF; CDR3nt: TGCGCCAGCAGCCAAGAACCCCAAGCGTATAATTCACCCCTCCACTTT
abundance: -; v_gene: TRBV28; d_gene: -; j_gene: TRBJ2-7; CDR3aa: CASSGAAGSSYEQYF; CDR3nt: TGTGCCAGCAGTGGGGCGGCAGGGAGCTCCTACGAGCAGTACTTC
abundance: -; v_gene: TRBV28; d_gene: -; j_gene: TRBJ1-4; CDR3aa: CASAGGIATWEVLEKLFF; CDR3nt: TGTGCCAGTGCCGGGGGGATAGCCACGTGGGAAGTTCTAGAAAAACTGTTTTTT
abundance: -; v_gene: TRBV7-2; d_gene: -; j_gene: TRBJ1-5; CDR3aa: CASSQTSEVLQPQHF; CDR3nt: TGTGCCAGCAGTCAAACCTCGGAGGTCTTGCAGCCCCAGCATTTT
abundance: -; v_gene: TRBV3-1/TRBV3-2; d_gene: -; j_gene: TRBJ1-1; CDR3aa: CASSLGRTNTEAFF; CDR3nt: TGTGCCAGCAGCCTGGGACGCACGAACACTGAAGCTTTCTTT
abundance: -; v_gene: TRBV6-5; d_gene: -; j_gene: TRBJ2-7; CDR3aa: CASSRLGLDSYEQYF; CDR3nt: TGTGCCAGCAGCCGCCTAGGGCTGGACTCCTACGAGCAGTACTTC
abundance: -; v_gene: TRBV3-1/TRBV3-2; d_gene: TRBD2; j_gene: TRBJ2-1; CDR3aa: CASSLRTSGSEEQFF; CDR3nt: TGTGCCAGCAGCCTCCGGACTAGCGGGAGTGAGGAGCAGTTCTTC
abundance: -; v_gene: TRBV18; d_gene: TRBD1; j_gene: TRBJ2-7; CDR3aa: CASSSGQVNAYEQYF; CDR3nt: TGTGCCAGCTCATCGGGACAGGTGAATGCCTACGAGCAGTACTTC
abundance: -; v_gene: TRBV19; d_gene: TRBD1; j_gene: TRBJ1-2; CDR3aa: CASSRTGTGYGYTF; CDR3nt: TGTGCCAGTAGTAGGACAGGGACCGGCTATGGCTACACCTTC
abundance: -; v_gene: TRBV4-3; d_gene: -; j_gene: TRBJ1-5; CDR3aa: CASSQDRGPHQPQHF; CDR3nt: TGCGCCAGCAGCCAAGACAGGGGCCCCCATCAGCCCCAGCATTTT
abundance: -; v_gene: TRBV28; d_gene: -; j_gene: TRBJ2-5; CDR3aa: CASSSHTSRETQYF; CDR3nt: TGTGCCAGCAGTTCACACACCTCTAGGGAGACCCAGTACTTC
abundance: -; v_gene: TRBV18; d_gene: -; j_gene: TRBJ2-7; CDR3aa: CASSLTDGFKYEQYF; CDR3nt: TGTGCCAGCTCACTCACCGACGGGTTCAAGTACGAGCAGTACTTC
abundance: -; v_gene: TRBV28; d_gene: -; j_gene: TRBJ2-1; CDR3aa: CASSLQLENEQFF; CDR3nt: TGTGCCAGCAGTCTTCAGCTAGAGAATGAGCAGTTCTTC
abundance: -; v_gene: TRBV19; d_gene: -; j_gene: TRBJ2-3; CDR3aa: CASRARQQDSAMYF; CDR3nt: TGTGCCAGTAGGGCCCGGCAACAGGATAGTGCGATGTATTTT
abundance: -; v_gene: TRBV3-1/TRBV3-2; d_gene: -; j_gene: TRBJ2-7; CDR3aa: CASSPYRGGFNYEQYF; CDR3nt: TGTGCCAGCAGCCCTTACCGCGGGGGCTTCAACTACGAGCAGTACTTC
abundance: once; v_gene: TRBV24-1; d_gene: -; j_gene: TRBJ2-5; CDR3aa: CATSGVASAGETQYF; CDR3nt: TGTGCCACCAGTGGCGTAGCGTCAGCCGGAGAGACCCAGTACTTC
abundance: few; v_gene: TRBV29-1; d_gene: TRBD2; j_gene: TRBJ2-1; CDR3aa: CSVEMGGRNEQFF; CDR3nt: TGCAGCGTTGAAATGGGGGGGAGGAATGAGCAGTTCTTC
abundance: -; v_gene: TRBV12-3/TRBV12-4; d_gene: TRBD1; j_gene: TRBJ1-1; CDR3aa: CASSWLTGPEAFF; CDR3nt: TGTGCCAGCAGTTGGTTGACAGGGCCTGAAGCTTTCTTT
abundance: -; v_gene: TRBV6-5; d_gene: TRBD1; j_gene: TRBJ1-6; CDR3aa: CASRNRGGNSPLHF; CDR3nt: TGTGCCAGCAGAAACAGGGGTGGGAATTCACCCCTCCACTTT
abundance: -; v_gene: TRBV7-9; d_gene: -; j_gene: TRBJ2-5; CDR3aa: CASSYDVGTQYF; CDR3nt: TGTGCCAGCAGCTACGACGTGGGGACCCAGTACTTC
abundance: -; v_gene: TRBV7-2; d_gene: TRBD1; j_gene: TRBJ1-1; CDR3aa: CASSWTGQTNTEAFF; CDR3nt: TGTGCCAGCAGCTGGACAGGGCAAACGAACACTGAAGCTTTCTTT
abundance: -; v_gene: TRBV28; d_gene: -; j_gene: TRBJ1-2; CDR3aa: CASSLWNRGVYGYTF; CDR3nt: TGTGCCAGCAGTTTATGGAATCGGGGGGTCTATGGCTACACCTTC
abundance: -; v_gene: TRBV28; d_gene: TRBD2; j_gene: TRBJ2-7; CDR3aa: CASSLWGGVEQYF; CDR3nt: TGTGCCAGCAGTTTATGGGGAGGGGTTGAGCAGTACTTC
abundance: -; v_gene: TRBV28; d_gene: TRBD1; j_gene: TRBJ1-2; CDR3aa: CASSPAILRQGNYGYTF; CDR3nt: TGTGCCAGCAGTCCCGCCATTCTCCGACAGGGTAACTATGGCTACACCTTC